This entry lists 27 T cell receptor beta chains sequenced from one sample in a study of T cell repertoires in cytomegalovirus infection. One entry per CDR3 protein, called by TCRdb with MiXCR from the reads. The table records roughly 500,000 distinct CDR3 sequences, roughly a third of them present only once. These receptors are not linked to any known antigen. This specimen consisted of cultured PBMCs, obtained from culture after CMV antigen stimulation. These receptors all stem from a human donor in good health (CMV status not recorded). Some clones in this sample may be carry-over from other donors' samples.

This clonotype showed up many times. This CDR3 is CASSLVGGYGYTF. DNA for the CDR3: TGTGCCAGCAGTTTAGTCGGAGGCTATGGCTACACCTTC. V is TRBV6-2 or TRBV6-3 and J is TRBJ1-2; unclear D gene. The CDR3 loop spans 13 amino acids. V was cut by 4 bases and J by 4 bases, with 10 bases left in between. Germline-derived CDR1 and CDR2 are MNHEY and SVGEGT.

This chain joins TRBV4-1 and TRBJ2-2; 9 nucleotides line up with TRBD2. This CDR3 is built from 14 residues. Germline CDR1 MGHRA, CDR2 YSYEKL. J gave up 3 bases and V 8 bases, and 4 bases lay outside the gene matches. The CDR3 loop reads CASRTSAYTGELFF. Written as DNA, the CDR3 is TGCGCCAGCCGGACTAGCGCCTACACCGGGGAGCTGTTTTTT.

The chain joins TRBV4-2 to TRBJ2-7, with TRBD2 identical over 9 bases. CDR1 is LGHNA, CDR2 YNFKEQ, per germline. V gave up 5 bases and J gave up 4 bases; unmatched junction bases: 9. The CDR3 is 15 amino acids. The CDR3 DNA sequence: TGTGCCAGCAGCAAAGGGTCTAGCGGGGAGTACGAGCAGTACTTC. Protein sequence: CASSKGSSGEYEQYF.

V usage is TRBV12-5 and J usage is TRBJ1-3; the match to TRBD1 covers 9 bases. After removal of 5 bases from V and 4 bases from J, the junction contained 0 bases not matched to a gene. The CDR3 loop spans 13 amino acids. CDR1 is LGHNT and CDR2 is FRNRAP in the germline V gene. CDR3 DNA: TGTGCTAGTGGTGGGACAGGGGGAAACACCATATATTTT. Its protein product is CASGGTGGNTIYF.

The V gene is TRBV6-8, the J gene TRBJ2-7, with TRBD1 matching 8 bases. The CDR3 covers 15 residues. V lost 6 bases and J lost 3; bases outside the gene matches: 10. CDR1 is MNHGY and CDR2 is SAAAGT in the germline V gene. In DNA, the CDR3 is TGTGCCAGCAGCCGTACCGGGACAGGAGACTACGAGCAGTACTTC. Its translation: CASSRTGTGDYEQYF.

The chain carries TRBV19 and TRBJ2-7, with 8 bases identical to TRBD1. CDR1 is LNHDA and CDR2 is SQIVND in the germline V gene (reference sequence). With V trimmed by 8 bases and J by 1 base, 7 bases remained unmatched. This CDR3 has 14 amino acids. The CDR3 DNA follows: TGTGCCAGTTCCGACAGGGGCCTTTCCTACGAGCAGTACTTC. Translated, it gives CASSDRGLSYEQYF.

J is TRBJ1-2 and V is TRBV6-6; 8 positions match TRBD1. Losses at the gene ends were 5 bases for V and 7 bases for J; bases not matched to a gene: 12. Germline-derived CDR1 and CDR2 are MNHNY and SVGAGI (reference sequence). This CDR3 region has 15 residues. The DNA of the CDR3 is TGTGCCAGCAGTCAGGCCAGTAGCCAGGGGGCTGGCTACACCTTC. It encodes CASSQASSQGAGYTF.

The rearrangement uses TRBV6-2 or TRBV6-3 and TRBJ2-2, with 11 bases fitting TRBD2. The germline gives CDR1 MNHEY, CDR2 SVGEGT. V dropped 7 bases and J dropped 7; count of bases not matched to a gene: 5. This CDR3 region has 14 residues. The CDR3 DNA reads TGTGCCAGCACTAGCGGGAGGTATGACGGGGAGCTGTTTTTT. Encoded protein: CASTSGRYDGELFF.

This clonotype appeared many times. The chain carries TRBV7-2 and TRBJ1-1; TRBD1 aligns across 7 bases. The germline CDR1 and CDR2 sequences are SGHTA and FQGNSA. V shed 5 bases, J shed 5 bases, and the junction held 8 bases outside the gene matches. The CDR3 covers 14 residues. CDR3 bases: TGTGCCAGCAGCCCACAGGGGTCGAGGACTGAAGCTTTCTTT. It encodes CASSPQGSRTEAFF.

The chain carries TRBV7-2 and TRBJ2-5; D remains unclear. There are 15 residues in the CDR3. Germline assignment: CDR1 SGHTA and CDR2 FQGNSA. Trimming pared 10 bases from V and 4 bases from J, leaving 22 bases between. Here the CDR3 DNA reads TGTGCCACAAAGTTGGCGGTGAGCCTGGGAGAGACCCAGTACTTC. Encoded protein: CATKLAVSLGETQYF.

The rearrangement links TRBV29-1 to TRBJ2-3; tentative D call: TRBD2 (5 bases). This CDR3 is 12 amino acids long. V was pared by 5 bases and J by 7 bases, with 13 bases between. The V gene's germline CDR1 is SQVTM and CDR2 ANQGSEA. The CDR3 region has the DNA TGCAGCGTTACCGGGATTACATATACGCAGTATTTT. Protein product: CSVTGITYTQYF.

This clonotype was recorded only once. CDR3 residues: CASSERGRGTGELFF. CDR3 in DNA: TGTGCCAGCAGCGAAAGGGGGAGGGGTACCGGGGAGCTGTTTTTT. This chain connects TRBV2 to TRBJ2-2, with D possibly matching TRBD2 (7 bases). Trimming pared 6 bases from V and 5 bases from J, leaving 16 bases between. The CDR3 contains 15 residues. Germline CDR1 reads SNHLY; CDR2 reads FYNNEI.

The sample holds a few counts of this clonotype. The chain uses TRBV19 and TRBJ2-1; D is undetermined. Deletions cut 3 bases from V and 0 bases from J, with 9 bases between. The length of the CDR3 is 15 residues. Germline V lookup: CDR1 LNHDA, CDR2 SQIVND (reference sequence). The CDR3 DNA follows: TGTGCCAGTAGTATGGGCAGGAACTCCTACAATGAGCAGTTCTTC. This translates into CASSMGRNSYNEQFF.

V is TRBV7-2 and J is TRBJ2-2, with D perhaps TRBD1 (8 bases). Looked up from germline, CDR1 is SGHTA and CDR2 is FQGNSA. The CDR3 consists of 18 residues. Trimming took 2 bases from V and 6 from J, leaving 22 bases between them. CDR3 coding DNA: TGTGCCAGCAGCTTAATTTCACGGGGGGACAGGTCCTCCGGGGAGCTGTTTTTT. It encodes CASSLISRGDRSSGELFF.

This chain uses TRBV28 with TRBJ2-1; TRBD2 matches 8 bases. Germline V gene lookup returns CDR1 MDHEN and CDR2 SYDVKM. CDR3 length: 15 amino acids. V lost 8 bases and J lost 6; bases outside the gene matches: 12. CDR3 in DNA: TGTGCCAGCTTGTTTAGCGGGAAGCTAAGCAATGAGCAGTTCTTC. Residues: CASLFSGKLSNEQFF.

The chain employs TRBV5-4 and TRBJ2-7, with D unresolved. V was pared by 4 bases and J by 9 bases, with 14 bases between. CDR3 size: 12 residues. Germline assignment: CDR1 SGHNT and CDR2 YYREEE (reference sequence). DNA of the CDR3: TGTGCCAGCAGCGCGTATATGGGTGTGCAGTACGTC. Amino acid sequence: CASSAYMGVQYV.

The chain combines TRBV11-3 with TRBJ2-1; TRBD2 agrees at 8 bases. V shed 3 bases and J 4 bases; nucleotides not matched to a gene: 5. The CDR3 spans 15 residues. Germline CDR1 reads SGHNT; CDR2 reads YENEEA. The CDR3 bases are TGTGCCAGCAGCTTGGAGCGGGAGTCGTACAATGAGCAGTTCTTC. Translation gives CASSLERESYNEQFF.

V is TRBV7-9 and J is TRBJ2-1; D gene uncertain. The germline V gene encodes CDR1 SEHNR and CDR2 FQNEAQ (reference sequence). V was clipped by 4 bases and J by 7 bases, with 8 bases between them. The CDR3 is made up of 12 amino acids. The CDR3 nucleotides read TGTGCCAGCAGCTCCCTTGGTAATGAGCAGTTCTTC. It specifies CASSSLGNEQFF.

The J gene is TRBJ2-1, the V gene TRBV7-8; 8 positions agree with TRBD2. This CDR3 has 15 amino acids. V lost 4 bases to trimming and J lost 2 bases; unmatched junction nucleotides: 4. Germline-derived CDR1 and CDR2 are SGHVS and FQNEAQ. CDR3 bases: TGTGCCAGCAGCTGGGCTAGCGGGCCCTACAATGAGCAGTTCTTC. Translating gives CASSWASGPYNEQFF.

There are many counts of this clonotype. This chain joins TRBV7-8 and TRBJ2-7; D is possibly TRBD2 (6 bases). Looked up from germline, CDR1 is SGHVS and CDR2 is FQNEAQ. CDR3 size: 16 residues. V dropped 1 base and J dropped 5 bases, with 18 bases sitting between them. The CDR3 bases are TGTGCCAGCAGCTTAGGGCCCCTAATGGCGGGGAACGAGCAGTACGTC. Residues: CASSLGPLMAGNEQYV.

This clonotype is a singleton in its sample. The genes are TRBV5-1 and TRBJ1-5; D uncertain. CDR3 length equals 14 residues. Per the germline V gene, CDR1 is SGHRS and CDR2 is YFSETQ. V was pared by 4 bases and J by 7 bases, with 15 bases between. The CDR3 nucleotides read TGCGCCAGCAGCCCGGACGCAGGTAGCCAGCCCCAGCATTTT. This sequence encodes CASSPDAGSQPQHF.

There are many counts of this clonotype. The J gene is TRBJ2-7, the V gene TRBV7-2; 11 bases align to TRBD2. This CDR3 comprises 15 residues. V lost 4 bases and J lost 4; bases outside the gene matches: 6. Germline V gene lookup returns CDR1 SGHTA and CDR2 FQGNSA. The CDR3 nucleotides read TGTGCCAGCAGCTCTACCGGGACTAGCGGATACGAGCAGTACTTC. This codes for CASSSTGTSGYEQYF. The whole variable domain, filled in from reference TRBV7-2 and TRBJ2-7, reads GAGVSQSPSNKVTEKGKDVELRCDPISGHTALYWYRQSLGQGLEFLIYFQGNSAPDKSGLPSDRFSAERTGGSVSTLTIQRTQQEDSAVYLCASSSTGTSGYEQYFGPGTRLTVT.

This clonotype has ten or more counts. This chain joins TRBV7-2 and TRBJ1-2, with D perhaps TRBD1 (5 bases). Germline CDR1 is SGHTA and CDR2 is FQGNSA. V shed 9 bases and J shed 5 bases, with 16 bases lying between them. CDR3 length: 13 residues. CDR3 DNA sequence: TGTGCCAGAAGTCAGGGAGGTCGGTATGGCTACACCTTC. Its protein product is CARSQGGRYGYTF.

CDR3 coding DNA: TGTGCCAGCAGTTACGAGCCTAGCGGGGACTACAATGAGCAGTTCTTC. This translates into CASSYEPSGDYNEQFF. The chain joins TRBV6-5 to TRBJ2-1; TRBD2 agrees at 9 bases. V shed 2 bases and J 3 bases; nucleotides not matched to a gene: 5. Germline lookup yields CDR1 MNHEY and CDR2 SVGAGI. The CDR3 is 16 residues long.

This clonotype was observed a handful of times. The V gene is TRBV4-2, the J gene TRBJ1-2, with TRBD1 as a possible D gene (6 bases). The CDR3 has 16 residues. Germline values: CDR1 LGHNA, CDR2 YNFKEQ. Trimming removed 0 bases from V and 1 base from J, with 12 bases in between. The CDR3 sequence: CASSQDRGQINYGYTF. The CDR3, as DNA: TGTGCCAGCAGCCAAGATCGCGGACAGATTAACTATGGCTACACCTTC.

The table lists this clonotype with a few counts. The chain couples TRBV11-1 to TRBJ2-1, with 10 bases matching TRBD2. Germline assignment: CDR1 SGHAT and CDR2 FQDESV (reference sequence). This CDR3 is built from 16 residues. V trimming: 4 bases; J trimming: 6 bases; junction bases outside the gene matches: 9. The CDR3 region is CASSSSGSGRANEQFF. The CDR3 DNA sequence: TGTGCCAGCAGCTCCTCAGGGAGCGGGAGGGCCAATGAGCAGTTCTTC. Full variable domain (rest looked up from reference TRBV11-1 and TRBJ2-1): EAEVAQSPRYKITEKSQAVAFWCDPISGHATLYWYRQILGQGPELLVQFQDESVVDDSQLPKDRFSAERLKGVDSTLKIQPAELGDSAMYLCASSSSGSGRANEQFFGPGTRLTVL.

This chain joins TRBV28 and TRBJ1-2; D gene ambiguous. This CDR3 is 13 amino acids long. The V end lost 7 bases, the J end lost 2 bases, and 11 bases lay between the germline ends. The germline CDR1 and CDR2 sequences are MDHEN and SYDVKM. CDR3 in DNA: TGTGCCAGCACCCCACGGGAAAACTATGGCTACACCTTC. Its translation: CASTPRENYGYTF.